This record covers a single T cell receptor (beta chain). The sample belongs to a study of blood T cell repertoires in COVID-19. In the study overall: COVID-19 samples, acute and convalescent, were from the United States, Italy and Spain. T cells, B-cell-depleted T cells, or PBMCs supplied cDNA or gDNA.

Authors' methods: Amplification with reference gene primers provided the estimates of nucleated cell counts. Repertoires were generated with immunoSEQ multiplex PCR, while TCRdb's copy carries only in-frame clones and drops some. The V and J calls and clone size come from that table; D and trimming were worked out from the DNA. The data contain 25,000 to 35,000 clones, 89% of them singletons. The sequence derives from a man of 80 years or more with acute or convalescent COVID-19. The sample taken for sequencing was peripheral blood.

The CDR3: CASSLTRTATEAFF. CDR3 sequence (DNA): TGTGCCAGCAGCTTGACCCGGACAGCCACTGAAGCTTTCTTT. The chain has TRBV5-8 and TRBJ1-1; D is possibly TRBD1 (6 bases). Trimming removed 1 base from V and 4 bases from J, with 11 bases in between. The CDR3 is 14 residues long. The germline V gene has CDR1 SGHTS and CDR2 YDEGEE.